This T cell receptor beta chain was identified in a study of metastatic and nonmetastatic thyroid tumors. About the study: Repertoire comparison spanned blood and tumor or nodule tissue of malignant and benign thyroid patients.

Thyroid surgery took place with no prior treatment in any patient. Findings of the study overall: TCR beta diversity was reportedly significantly higher in malignant thyroid tumors than benign nodules, in blood and tumor.

This CDR3 has 17 residues. Germline CDR1 is KGHDR and CDR2 is SFDVKD. Concerning this clone itself: The target antigen is unknown. At one end, the junction sequence differs from germline, possibly due to a read error.

Authors' methods: Clinicopathological groups differed in CDR3, with these differences serving to build a distant-metastasis classifier for papillary thyroid cancer. TCRdb re-processed the PCR reads through MiXCR. The V and J calls were determined by TCRdb, not by the authors. There are roughly 6,100 clones in the sample; 34% occur only once, and more than 25% lies in the top ten. The J gene is TRBJ2-5, the V gene TRBV24-1, with D perhaps TRBD1 (5 bases). The TCR comes from a male donor with papillary thyroid cancer or a benign thyroid nodule (not recorded which). Some clones in this sample may be carry-over from other donors' samples. The material sequenced was adjacent normal tissue. This chain's CDR3 is CTTSDLVGAADAETQYF. CDR3 bases: TGTACCACCAGTGATTTAGTTGGGGCGGCGGACGCAGAGACCCAGTACTTC.